The 20 T cell receptor beta chains presented below share a single source sample, sequenced in a study of regulatory T cells in long-lasting Graves disease. Time point described: persistent/refractory GD, antithyroid drugs over 5 years with positive TRAb. The TCR library was prepared using RNA isolated from PBMCs. For TCR beta, libraries came from iRepertoire HTBI primers and Arm-PCR of CDR3 regions. TCRdb analysed the multiplex PCR reads with MiXCR anew, one entry per CDR3 protein. The sample shows about 430,000 distinct CDR3 sequences, 20% to 25% of them seen only once. The specimen comprised peripheral blood mononuclear cells (PBMCs), sampled when the disease was refractory, from a patient treated with antithyroid drugs. Source of these receptors: a female donor with Graves disease.

This CDR3 is CASNQVFNSPLHF. The DNA of the CDR3 is TGTGCCAGCAATCAGGTCTTCAATTCACCCCTCCACTTT. V gene TRBV28 combines with J gene TRBJ1-6, with D unclear. The V end was cut by 7 bases, the J end by 7 bases, with 11 bases between. Germline V gene lookup returns CDR1 MDHEN and CDR2 SYDVKM. CDR3 length: 13 residues.

The chain's CDR3 is CATSDSGSDTQYF. DNA for the CDR3: TGTGCCACCAGTGATAGCGGCAGCGATACGCAGTATTTT. The chain recombines TRBV24-1 with TRBJ2-3, with D possibly matching TRBD2 (5 bases). Trimming removed 3 bases from V and 6 bases from J, with 9 bases in between. Germline loops: CDR1 KGHDR, CDR2 SFDVKD. The CDR3 is 13 amino acids.

The chain carries TRBV12-3 or TRBV12-4 and TRBJ2-2; D remains ambiguous. This CDR3 has 13 amino acids. The V end lost 3 bases, the J end lost 4 bases, and 6 bases lay between the germline ends. The CDR3 DNA is TGTGCCAGCAGTTTTATCCTCACCGGGGAGCTGTTTTTT. As protein: CASSFILTGELFF.

In nucleotides, the CDR3 is TGTGCCAGCAGCTTGGCCCCGGGGGAGCAGTACTTC. This translates into CASSLAPGEQYF. This chain uses TRBV5-8 with TRBJ2-7; D perhaps matches TRBD2 (5 bases). Germline loops: CDR1 SGHTS, CDR2 YDEGEE. The CDR3 runs 12 residues. V lost 0 bases and J lost 7, with 8 bases in between.

This sequence joins TRBV6-1 and TRBJ2-7; D is ambiguous. Deletions cut 1 base from V and 2 bases from J, with 9 bases between. The germline CDR1 and CDR2 sequences are MNHNS and SASEGT. The CDR3 length is 14 residues. CDR3 loop: CASSEVLRPYEQYF. CDR3 in DNA: TGTGCCAGCAGTGAAGTGCTAAGGCCCTACGAGCAGTACTTC.

The chain combines TRBV6-1 with TRBJ2-6; tentatively, D is TRBD2 (5 bases). The CDR3 loop spans 15 amino acids. Germline V gene lookup returns CDR1 MNHNS and CDR2 SASEGT. The ends were cut back, 6 bases at V and 0 bases at J, with 9 bases in the middle. CDR3: CASRAEGSGANVLTF. The CDR3 DNA follows: TGTGCCAGCAGGGCTGAGGGCTCTGGGGCCAACGTCCTGACTTTC.

This sequence joins TRBV20-1 and TRBJ2-2; the match to TRBD1 covers 10 bases. J was trimmed by 5 bases and V by 0 bases; bases with no gene match: 3. CDR3 length: 15 residues. Per germline, CDR1 DFQATT and CDR2 SNEGSKA (reference sequence). The CDR3 spells CSARDPGQGTGELFF. The CDR3 coding sequence is TGCAGTGCTAGAGACCCGGGACAGGGGACCGGGGAGCTGTTTTTT.

This clonotype came up many times. The rearrangement joins TRBV12-3 or TRBV12-4 to TRBJ2-7; TRBD1 is a possible D gene (5 bases). This CDR3 region has 15 residues. Trimming pared 3 bases from V and 0 bases from J, leaving 12 bases between. In nucleotides, the CDR3 is TGTGCCAGCAGTTTGTCAGGGCTGTCCTCCTACGAGCAGTACTTC. It codes for CASSLSGLSSYEQYF.

This clonotype was counted many times. The CDR3 nucleotides read TGCAGCGTCGGACAAGTGTACGAGACCCAGTACTTC. Its protein product is CSVGQVYETQYF. The chain is built from TRBV29-1 and TRBJ2-5, with a possible D match to TRBD1 (5 bases). The CDR3 spans 12 residues. Per the germline V gene, CDR1 is SQVTM and CDR2 is ANQGSEA. Trimming removed 6 bases from V and 5 bases from J, with 13 bases in between.

This chain joins TRBV2 and TRBJ1-5, with 10 bases identical to TRBD1. V lost 3 bases, J lost 7 bases, and 6 bases stayed unmatched. The CDR3 is 15 residues long. Germline V CDR1 and CDR2: SNHLY, FYNNEI. CDR3 protein: CASSDGTGDRQPQHF. For the CDR3, the DNA is TGTGCCAGCAGTGACGGGACAGGGGACCGCCAGCCCCAGCATTTT.

In the case of this clonotype: A much larger clone is a single base away; this may be a read error. The genes are TRBV5-1 and TRBJ1-2; TRBD1 aligns across 12 bases. There are 16 residues in the CDR3. Per the germline V gene, CDR1 is SGHRS and CDR2 is YFSETQ. Unmatched junction bases numbered 13, after V lost 7 bases and J lost 6 bases. This CDR3 is CASQRGTGGRDHGYTF. For the CDR3, the DNA is TGCGCCAGCCAACGAGGGACAGGGGGCCGGGACCATGGCTACACCTTC.

The CDR3 nucleotides are TGTGCCAGCAGCTTGGACAAGCGGACCTACGAGCAGTACTTC. Its translation: CASSLDKRTYEQYF. This chain links TRBV5-4 with TRBJ2-4; a weak D match, TRBD2 (5 bases). TRBJ2-7 matches the DNA end more closely, so the J call is doubtful. The germline V gene has CDR1 SGHNT and CDR2 YYREEE (reference sequence). This CDR3 region has 14 residues.

This clonotype was seen only a few times. This rearrangement joins TRBV27 to TRBJ2-5, with D hard to call. Per germline, CDR1 MNHEY and CDR2 SMNVEV (reference sequence). This CDR3 has 12 residues. Trimming cost V 8 bases and J 4 bases, with 11 bases left between them. CDR3 amino acids: CASLTRGETQYF. CDR3 DNA: TGTGCCAGCCTGACCCGTGGAGAGACCCAGTACTTC.

This clonotype was counted only a few times. The chain is built from TRBV9 and TRBJ2-7; D is perhaps TRBD1 or TRBD2 (5 bases each). From germline, CDR1 is SGDLS and CDR2 YYNGEE. V shed 2 bases and J shed 3 bases, with 12 bases lying between them. The CDR3 totals 14 residues. CDR3 nucleotide sequence: TGTGCCAGCAGCGTCCGGGGCCAAGACTACGAGCAGTACTTC. Translation: CASSVRGQDYEQYF.

This clonotype was observed at least ten times. This CDR3 reads CASSLSGTGGFSIQYF. The CDR3 bases are TGTGCCAGCAGTTTATCCGGGACAGGGGGTTTTAGCATTCAGTACTTC. The J gene is TRBJ2-4, the V gene TRBV28, with 11 bases that match TRBD1. Germline V gene sequence: CDR1 MDHEN, CDR2 SYDVKM. CDR3 size: 16 residues. The J segment lost 9 bases and the V segment lost 1 base, leaving 8 bases of the junction unmatched.

The DNA for the CDR3 is TGTGCCAGCAGCCCGCCCGGGGACAGGGGGCGCGGGGAGACCCAGTACTTC. Translating it yields CASSPPGDRGRGETQYF. This rearrangement joins TRBV28 to TRBJ2-5; TRBD1 aligns across 12 bases. The CDR3 has 17 residues. V lost 6 bases and J lost 5; bases outside the gene matches: 13. The germline V gene has CDR1 MDHEN and CDR2 SYDVKM.

This clonotype was picked up many times. The CDR3 is CASSHGTSGQETQYF. Here the CDR3 DNA reads TGTGCCAGCAGTCACGGGACTAGCGGCCAAGAGACCCAGTACTTC. The chain couples TRBV28 to TRBJ2-5; 11 bases are shared with TRBD2. Germline V lookup: CDR1 MDHEN, CDR2 SYDVKM. The CDR3 is 15 residues long. V trimming: 5 bases; J trimming: 1 base; junction bases outside the gene matches: 3.

This clonotype was seen many times. This chain uses TRBV29-1 with TRBJ2-7; TRBD2 matches at 10 bases. The trim removed 4 bases at V and 2 bases at J, leaving 5 bases unmatched. Germline CDR1 is SQVTM and CDR2 is ANQGSEA. The CDR3 is made up of 14 amino acids. The CDR3 DNA follows: TGCAGCGTTGGCCTAGCGGGAGCCCCCTACGAGCAGTACTTC. Translated: CSVGLAGAPYEQYF.

This clonotype was detected only a few times. V usage is TRBV27 and J usage is TRBJ2-2; 8 bases match TRBD1. Germline lookup yields CDR1 MNHEY and CDR2 SMNVEV (reference sequence). The trim removed 4 bases at V and 7 bases at J, leaving 8 bases unmatched. There are 15 residues in the CDR3. The CDR3 loop reads CASSWGQVTDGELFF. DNA for the CDR3: TGTGCCAGCAGTTGGGGACAGGTTACGGACGGGGAGCTGTTTTTT.

The chain combines TRBV11-2 with TRBJ1-5; possibly TRBD1 for D (5 bases). Germline V gives CDR1 SGHAT, CDR2 FQNNGV. This CDR3 is 13 amino acids long. V shed 2 bases and J shed 9 bases, with 11 bases lying between them. The CDR3 loop is CASSLTDSSPQHF. DNA of the CDR3: TGTGCCAGCAGCTTAACCGACAGTTCGCCCCAGCATTTT.